This T cell receptor beta chain was identified during a study of T cell responses to AZD1222 COVID-19 vaccine. Assay: immunoSEQ multiplex PCR; the TCRdb copy retains only in-frame clones and omits some. Of some 47,000 clones listed, 75% to 85% were seen once; the top ten hold 52%. This specimen consisted of peripheral blood, obtained on day 0 of AZD1222 vaccination. The source of this sequence is an adult in good health.

The CDR3 sequence is CASSLVGSFTHEQYF. CDR3 DNA sequence: TGCGCCAGCAGCCTGGTAGGGTCCTTTACCCACGAGCAGTACTTC. The chain couples TRBV4-3 to TRBJ2-7; D is ambiguous. Germline CDR1 LGHNA, CDR2 YSLEER. V was clipped by 4 bases and J by 5 bases, with 18 bases between them. The CDR3 runs 15 residues.